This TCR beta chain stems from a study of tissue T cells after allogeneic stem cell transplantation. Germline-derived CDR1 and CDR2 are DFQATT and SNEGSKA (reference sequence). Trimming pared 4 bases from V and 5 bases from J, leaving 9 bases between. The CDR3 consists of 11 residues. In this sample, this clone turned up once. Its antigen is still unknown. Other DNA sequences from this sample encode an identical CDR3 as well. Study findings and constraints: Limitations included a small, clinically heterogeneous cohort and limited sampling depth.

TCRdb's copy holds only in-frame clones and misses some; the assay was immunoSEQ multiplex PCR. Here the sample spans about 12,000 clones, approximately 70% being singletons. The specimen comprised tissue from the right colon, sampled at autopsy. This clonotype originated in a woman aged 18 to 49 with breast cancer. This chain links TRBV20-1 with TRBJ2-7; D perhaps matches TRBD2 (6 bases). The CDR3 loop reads CSATGGNEQYF. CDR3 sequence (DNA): TGCAGTGCTACTGGGGGGAACGAGCAGTACTTC.